This TCR beta chain was recovered during a study of beta chain features in type 1 diabetes. As for this clone: The identical CDR3 is also encoded by other nucleotide sequences in the sample.

Reverse transcription of all isolated RNA meant that expressed TCRB transcripts were sequenced. The protocol was immunoSEQ multiplex PCR, while the TCRdb copy is restricted to in-frame clones and leaves out a portion. Of around 250,000 clones listed, 68% are singletons. Germline V gives CDR1 SQVTM, CDR2 ANQGSEA. CDR3 length: 13 residues. The V and J ends lost 7 bases and 0 bases, in that order; junction bases with no gene match: 3. Sequencing was performed on naive CD4+ T cells from blood. The receptor comes from a man aged 25-40 years in good health. J is TRBJ2-1 and V is TRBV29-1; TRBD1 matches at 7 bases. In DNA, the CDR3 is TGCAGCGCCCGGACAGGCTCCTACAATGAGCAGTTCTTC. Amino acids: CSARTGSYNEQFF.